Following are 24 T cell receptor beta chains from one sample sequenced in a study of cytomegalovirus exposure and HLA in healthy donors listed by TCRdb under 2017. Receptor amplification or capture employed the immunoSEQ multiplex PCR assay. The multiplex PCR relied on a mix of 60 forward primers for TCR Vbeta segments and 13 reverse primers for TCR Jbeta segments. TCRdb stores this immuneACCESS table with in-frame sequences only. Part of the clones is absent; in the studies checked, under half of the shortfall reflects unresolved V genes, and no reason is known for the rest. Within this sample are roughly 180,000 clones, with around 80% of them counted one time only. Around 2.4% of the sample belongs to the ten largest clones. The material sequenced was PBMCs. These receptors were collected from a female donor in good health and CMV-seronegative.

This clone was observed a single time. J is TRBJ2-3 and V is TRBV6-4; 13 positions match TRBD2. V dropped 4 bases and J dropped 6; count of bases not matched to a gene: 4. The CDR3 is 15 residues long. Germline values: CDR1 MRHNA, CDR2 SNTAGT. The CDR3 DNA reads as TGTGCCAGCAGTGCGGGACTAGCGGGGCGGGATACGCAGTATTTT. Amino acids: CASSAGLAGRDTQYF.

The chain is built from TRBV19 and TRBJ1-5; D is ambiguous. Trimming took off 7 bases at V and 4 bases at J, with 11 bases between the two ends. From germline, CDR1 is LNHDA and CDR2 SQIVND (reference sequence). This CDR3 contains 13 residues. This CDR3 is CASNPGWNQPQHF. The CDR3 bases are TGTGCCAGTAACCCGGGATGGAATCAGCCCCAGCATTTT.

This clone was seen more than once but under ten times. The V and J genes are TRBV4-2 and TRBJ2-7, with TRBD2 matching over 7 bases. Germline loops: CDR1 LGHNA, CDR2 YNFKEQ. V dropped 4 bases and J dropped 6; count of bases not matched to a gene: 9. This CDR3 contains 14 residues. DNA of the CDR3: TGTGCCAGCAGCCCTGGGAGGGGAAAGGGCGAGCAGTACTTC. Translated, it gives CASSPGRGKGEQYF.

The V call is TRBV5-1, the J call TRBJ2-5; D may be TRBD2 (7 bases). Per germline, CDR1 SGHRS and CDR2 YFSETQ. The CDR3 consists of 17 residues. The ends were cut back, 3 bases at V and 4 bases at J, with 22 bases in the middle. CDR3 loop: CASSWAGGHNSGETQYF. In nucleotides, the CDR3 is TGCGCCAGCAGCTGGGCCGGGGGGCATAATTCGGGAGAGACCCAGTACTTC. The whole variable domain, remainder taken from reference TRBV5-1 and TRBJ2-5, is KAGVTQTPRYLIKTRGQQVTLSCSPISGHRSVSWYQQTPGQGLQFLFEYFSETQRNKGNFPGRFSGRQFSNSRSEMNVSTLELGDSALYLCASSWAGGHNSGETQYFGPGTRLLVL.

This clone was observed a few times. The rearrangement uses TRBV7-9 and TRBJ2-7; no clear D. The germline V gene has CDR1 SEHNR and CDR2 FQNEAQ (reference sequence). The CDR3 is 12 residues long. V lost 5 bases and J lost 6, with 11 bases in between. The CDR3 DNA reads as TGTGCCAGCAGCCCCGCGGTTGGCGAGCAGTACTTC. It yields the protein CASSPAVGEQYF.

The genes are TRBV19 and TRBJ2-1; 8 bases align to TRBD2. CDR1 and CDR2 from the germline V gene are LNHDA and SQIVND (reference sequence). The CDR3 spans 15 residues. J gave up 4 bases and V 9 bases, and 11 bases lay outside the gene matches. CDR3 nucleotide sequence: TGTGCCAGCAGGACTAGCCTTAGAATATACAATGAGCAGTTCTTC. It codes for CASRTSLRIYNEQFF.

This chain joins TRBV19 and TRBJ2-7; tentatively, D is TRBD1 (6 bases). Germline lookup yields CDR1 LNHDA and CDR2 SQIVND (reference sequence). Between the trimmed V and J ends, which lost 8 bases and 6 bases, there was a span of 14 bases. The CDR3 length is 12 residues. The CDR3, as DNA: TGTGCCAGTGGCCAAATCAGGGGCGAGCAGTACTTC. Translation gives CASGQIRGEQYF.

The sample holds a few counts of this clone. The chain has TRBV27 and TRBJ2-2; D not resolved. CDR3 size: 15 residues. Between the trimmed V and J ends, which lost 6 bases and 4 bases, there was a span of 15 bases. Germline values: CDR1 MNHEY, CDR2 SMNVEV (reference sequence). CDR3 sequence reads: CASSPAGVGTGELFF. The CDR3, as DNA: TGTGCCAGCAGCCCGGCCGGAGTTGGCACCGGGGAGCTGTTTTTT.

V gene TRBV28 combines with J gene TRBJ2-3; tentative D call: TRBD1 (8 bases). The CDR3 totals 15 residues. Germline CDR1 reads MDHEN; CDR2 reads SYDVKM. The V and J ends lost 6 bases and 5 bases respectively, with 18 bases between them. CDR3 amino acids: CASRLQGEGIDTQYF. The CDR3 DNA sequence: TGTGCCAGCAGACTACAGGGGGAGGGGATAGATACGCAGTATTTT.

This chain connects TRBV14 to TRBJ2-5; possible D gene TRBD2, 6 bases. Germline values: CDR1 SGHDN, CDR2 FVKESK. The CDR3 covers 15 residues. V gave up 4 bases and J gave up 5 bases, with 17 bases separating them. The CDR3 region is CASSRIDRELETQYF. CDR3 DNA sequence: TGTGCCAGCAGCCGCATAGACCGGGAGCTGGAGACCCAGTACTTC.

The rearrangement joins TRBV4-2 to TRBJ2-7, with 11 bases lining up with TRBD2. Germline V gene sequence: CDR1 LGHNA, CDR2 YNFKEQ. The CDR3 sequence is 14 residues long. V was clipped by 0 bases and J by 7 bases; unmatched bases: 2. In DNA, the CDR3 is TGTGCCAGCAGCCAAGAACGACTAGCGGGGGAGCAGTACTTC. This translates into CASSQERLAGEQYF.

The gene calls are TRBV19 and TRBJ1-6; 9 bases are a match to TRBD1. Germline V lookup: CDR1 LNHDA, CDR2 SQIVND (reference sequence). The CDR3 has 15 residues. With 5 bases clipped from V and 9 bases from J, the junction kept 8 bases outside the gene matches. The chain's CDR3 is CASSPSGTGTSPLHF. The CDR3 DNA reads TGTGCCAGTAGTCCCTCCGGGACAGGGACTTCACCCCTCCACTTT.

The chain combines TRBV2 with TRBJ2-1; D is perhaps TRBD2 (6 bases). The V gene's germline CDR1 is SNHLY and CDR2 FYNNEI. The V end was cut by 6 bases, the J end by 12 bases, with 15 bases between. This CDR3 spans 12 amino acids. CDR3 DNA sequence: TGTGCCAGCAGGGAACGACTAGTCTGGCAGTTCTTC. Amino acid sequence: CASRERLVWQFF.

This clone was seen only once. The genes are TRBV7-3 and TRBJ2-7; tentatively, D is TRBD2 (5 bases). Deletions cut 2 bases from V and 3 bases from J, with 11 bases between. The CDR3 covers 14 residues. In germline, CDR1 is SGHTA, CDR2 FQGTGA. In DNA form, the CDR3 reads TGTGCCAGCAGCTTAGCAGGACGGGGCTACGAGCAGTACTTC. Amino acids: CASSLAGRGYEQYF.

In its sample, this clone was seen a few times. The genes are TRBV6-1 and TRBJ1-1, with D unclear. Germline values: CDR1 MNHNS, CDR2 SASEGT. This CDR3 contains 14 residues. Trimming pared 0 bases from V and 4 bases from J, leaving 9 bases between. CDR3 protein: CASSEAGGSTEAFF. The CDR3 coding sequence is TGTGCCAGCAGTGAAGCCGGAGGGAGCACTGAAGCTTTCTTT.

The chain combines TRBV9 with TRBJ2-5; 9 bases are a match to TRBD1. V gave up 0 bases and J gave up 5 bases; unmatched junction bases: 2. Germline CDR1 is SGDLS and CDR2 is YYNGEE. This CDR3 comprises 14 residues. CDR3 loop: CASSVGDRDETQYF. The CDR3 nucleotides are TGTGCCAGCAGCGTAGGGGACAGGGACGAGACCCAGTACTTC.

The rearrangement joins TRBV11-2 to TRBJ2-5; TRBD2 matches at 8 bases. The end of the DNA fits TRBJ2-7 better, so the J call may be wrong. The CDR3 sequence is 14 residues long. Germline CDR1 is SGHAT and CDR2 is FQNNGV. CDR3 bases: TGTGCCAGCAGACCTACTAGCGGTTCCTACGAGCAGTACTTC. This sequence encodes CASRPTSGSYEQYF.

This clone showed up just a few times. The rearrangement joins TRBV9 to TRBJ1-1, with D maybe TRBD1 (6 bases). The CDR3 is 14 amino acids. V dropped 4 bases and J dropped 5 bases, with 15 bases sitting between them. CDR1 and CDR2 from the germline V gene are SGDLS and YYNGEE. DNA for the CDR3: TGTGCCAGCAGCTCCAGGACAGATAGGACTGAAGCTTTCTTT. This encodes CASSSRTDRTEAFF. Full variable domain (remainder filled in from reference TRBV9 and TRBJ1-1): DSGVTQTPKHLITATGQRVTLRCSPRSGDLSVYWYQQSLDQGLQFLIQYYNGEERAKGNILERFSAQQFPDLHSELNLSSLELGDSALYFCASSSRTDRTEAFFGQGTRLTVV.

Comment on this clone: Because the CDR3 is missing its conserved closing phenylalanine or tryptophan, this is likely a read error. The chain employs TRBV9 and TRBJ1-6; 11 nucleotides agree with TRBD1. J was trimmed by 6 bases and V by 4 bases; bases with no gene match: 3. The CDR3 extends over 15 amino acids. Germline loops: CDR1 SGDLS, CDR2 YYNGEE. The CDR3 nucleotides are TGTGCCAGCAGCTTAGGGACAGGGGGTAATTCACCCCTCCACCTT. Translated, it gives CASSLGTGGNSPLHL.

CDR3 in amino acids: CASSLGTSGGRQYF. The CDR3 DNA is TGTGCCAGCAGCTTAGGGACTAGCGGAGGAAGGCAGTACTTC. V is TRBV7-3 and J is TRBJ2-7; 11 bases are shared with TRBD2. The V gene's germline CDR1 is SGHTA and CDR2 FQGTGA. The CDR3 covers 14 residues. Trimming took 2 bases from V and 9 from J; bases not matched to a gene: 6. Full variable domain (rest looked up from reference TRBV7-3 and TRBJ2-7): GAGVSQTPSNKVTEKGKYVELRCDPISGHTALYWYRQSLGQGPEFLIYFQGTGAADDSGLPNDRFFAVRPEGSVSTLKIQRTERGDSAVYLCASSLGTSGGRQYFGPGTRLTVT.

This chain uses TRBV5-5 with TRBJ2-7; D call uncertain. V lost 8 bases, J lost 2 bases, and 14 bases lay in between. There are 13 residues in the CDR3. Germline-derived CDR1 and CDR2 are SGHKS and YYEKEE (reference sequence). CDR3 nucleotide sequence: TGTGCCAGTCACATCCGTGGCCCCTACGAGCAGTACTTC. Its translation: CASHIRGPYEQYF. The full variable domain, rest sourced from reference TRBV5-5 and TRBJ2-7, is DAGVTQSPTHLIKTRGQQVTLRCSPISGHKSVSWYQQVLGQGPQFIFQYYEKEERGRGNFPDRFSARQFPNYSSELNVNALLLGDSALYLCASHIRGPYEQYFGPGTRLTVT.

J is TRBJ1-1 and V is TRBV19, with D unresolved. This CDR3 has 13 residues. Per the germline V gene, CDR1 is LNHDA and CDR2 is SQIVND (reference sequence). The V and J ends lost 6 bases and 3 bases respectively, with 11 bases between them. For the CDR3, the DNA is TGTGCCAGTAGCACCCGAGGCTACACTGAAGCTTTCTTT. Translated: CASSTRGYTEAFF.

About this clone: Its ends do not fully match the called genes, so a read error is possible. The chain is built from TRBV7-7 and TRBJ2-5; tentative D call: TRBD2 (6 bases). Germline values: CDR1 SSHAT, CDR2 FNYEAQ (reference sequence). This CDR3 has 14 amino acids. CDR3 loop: CASSRGGSGETQYF. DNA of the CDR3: TGTGCTAGCAGCCGCGGAGGGTCCGGCGAGACCCAGTACTTC.

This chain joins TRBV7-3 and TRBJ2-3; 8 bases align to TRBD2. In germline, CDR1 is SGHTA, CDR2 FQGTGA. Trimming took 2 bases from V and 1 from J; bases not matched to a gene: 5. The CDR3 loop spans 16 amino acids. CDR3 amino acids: CASSLSGGQGTDTQYF. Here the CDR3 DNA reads TGTGCCAGCAGCTTATCGGGGGGGCAGGGCACAGATACGCAGTATTTT.